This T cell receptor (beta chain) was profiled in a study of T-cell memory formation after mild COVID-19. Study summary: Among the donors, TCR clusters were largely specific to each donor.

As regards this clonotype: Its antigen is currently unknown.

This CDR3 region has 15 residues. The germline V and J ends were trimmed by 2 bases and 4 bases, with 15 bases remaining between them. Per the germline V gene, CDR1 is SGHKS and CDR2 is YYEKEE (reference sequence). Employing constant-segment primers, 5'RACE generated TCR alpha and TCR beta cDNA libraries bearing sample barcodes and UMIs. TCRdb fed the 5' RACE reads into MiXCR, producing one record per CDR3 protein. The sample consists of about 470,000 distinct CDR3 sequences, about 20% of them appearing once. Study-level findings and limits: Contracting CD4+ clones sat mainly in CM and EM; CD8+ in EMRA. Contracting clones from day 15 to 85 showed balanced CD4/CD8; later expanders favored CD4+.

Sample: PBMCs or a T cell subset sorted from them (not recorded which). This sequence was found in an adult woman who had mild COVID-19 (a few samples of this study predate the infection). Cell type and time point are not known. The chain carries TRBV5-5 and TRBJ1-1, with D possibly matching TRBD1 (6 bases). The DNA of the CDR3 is TGTGCCAGCAGCTTATTGGGCAGGGGAGGCACTGAAGCTTTCTTT. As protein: CASSLLGRGGTEAFF.